This T cell receptor beta chain originates from a study of blood T cell repertoires in COVID-19. Trimming pared 0 bases from V and 0 bases from J, leaving 11 bases between. In germline, CDR1 is SGHTA, CDR2 FQGNSA. The CDR3 sequence is 16 residues long. Clones were read by immunoSEQ multiplex PCR, and TCRdb kept only the in-frame ones, dropping some. Of 130,000 to 150,000 clones listed, about 82% are singletons. This clonotype was obtained from a woman aged 40 to 50 with active or convalescent COVID-19. Material for sequencing was peripheral blood. The chain couples TRBV7-2 to TRBJ1-2; tentative D call: TRBD1 (6 bases). CDR3 residues: CASSLASQGANYGYTF. The CDR3 nucleotides are TGTGCCAGCAGCTTAGCCTCACAGGGAGCTAACTATGGCTACACCTTC.